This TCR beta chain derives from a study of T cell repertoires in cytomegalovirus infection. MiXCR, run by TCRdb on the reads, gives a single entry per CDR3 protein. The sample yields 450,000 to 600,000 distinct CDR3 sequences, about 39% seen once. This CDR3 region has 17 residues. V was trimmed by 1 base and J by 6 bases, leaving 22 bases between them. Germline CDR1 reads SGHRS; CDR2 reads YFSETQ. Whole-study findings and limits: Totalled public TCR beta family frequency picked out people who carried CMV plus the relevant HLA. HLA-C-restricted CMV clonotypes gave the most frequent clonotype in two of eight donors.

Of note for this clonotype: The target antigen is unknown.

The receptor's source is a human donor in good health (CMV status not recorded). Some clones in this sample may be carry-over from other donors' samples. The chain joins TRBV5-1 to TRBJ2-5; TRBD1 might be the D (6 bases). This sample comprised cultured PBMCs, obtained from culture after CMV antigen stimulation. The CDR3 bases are TGCGCCAGCAGCTTGCAAACAGGGACGGGGCCGTTGAAGACCCAGTACTTC. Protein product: CASSLQTGTGPLKTQYF.